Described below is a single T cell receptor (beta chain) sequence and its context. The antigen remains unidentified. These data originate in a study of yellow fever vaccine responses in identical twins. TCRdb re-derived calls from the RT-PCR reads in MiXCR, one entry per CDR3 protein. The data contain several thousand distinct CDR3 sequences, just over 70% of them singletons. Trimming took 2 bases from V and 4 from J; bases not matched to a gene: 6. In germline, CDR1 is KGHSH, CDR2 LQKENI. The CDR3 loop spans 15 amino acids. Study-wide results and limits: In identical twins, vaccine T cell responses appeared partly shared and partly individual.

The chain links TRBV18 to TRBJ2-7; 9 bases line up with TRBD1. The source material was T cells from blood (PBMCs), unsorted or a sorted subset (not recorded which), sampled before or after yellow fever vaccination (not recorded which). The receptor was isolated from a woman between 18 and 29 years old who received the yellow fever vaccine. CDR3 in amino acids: CASSPKGQGRYEQYF. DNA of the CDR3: TGTGCCAGCTCACCAAAAGGACAGGGGAGGTACGAGCAGTACTTC.